The sequence of this T cell receptor (beta chain) was determined in a study of a mutant IDH1 vaccine in newly diagnosed glioma. Study-level information: Previous treatment comprised radiotherapy, temozolomide, or both, mostly both.

Sequencing used immunoSEQ multiplex PCR; TCRdb keeps in-frame clones, though not all of them. The sample carries about 59,000 clones, 91% recorded once. The sample's time point: baseline, week 1 (first vaccination visit). As for treatment: pre-vaccination baseline after standard-of-care therapy. Study findings and constraints: Among top peripheral T cell clonotypes, changes seemed unrelated to pseudoprogression.

On this clone itself: Antigen: not known.

Sequencing used PBMCs, obtained from a glioma patient treated with radiotherapy, temozolomide or both. The TCR was taken from a man between 50 and 59 years old with glioma.

The CDR3 loop is CASSHGLAGVVTGELFF. The CDR3 DNA reads TGCGCCAGCAGTCATGGACTAGCGGGAGTTGTGACCGGGGAGCTGTTTTTT. V usage is TRBV4-1 and J usage is TRBJ2-2; TRBD2 aligns across 13 bases. The V segment lost 6 bases and the J segment 5 bases; nucleotides outside the gene matches: 9. The CDR3 consists of 17 residues. CDR1 and CDR2 from the germline V gene are MGHRA and YSYEKL.